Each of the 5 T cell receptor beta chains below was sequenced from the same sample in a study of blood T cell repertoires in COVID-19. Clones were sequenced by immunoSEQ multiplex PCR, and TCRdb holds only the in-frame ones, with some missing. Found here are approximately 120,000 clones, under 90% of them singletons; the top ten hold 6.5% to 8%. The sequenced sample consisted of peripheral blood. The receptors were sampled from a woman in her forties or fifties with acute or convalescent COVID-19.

In DNA, the CDR3 is TGTGCCAGCAGCGTAGGAGGACAGGGACGATGGACCGGGGAGCTGTTTTTT. Translating it yields CASSVGGQGRWTGELFF. The chain is built from TRBV9 and TRBJ2-2, with 8 bases identical to TRBD1. CDR3 length: 17 amino acids. CDR1 is SGDLS, CDR2 YYNGEE, per germline. The V gene end was trimmed by 0 bases and the J gene end by 5 bases; junction bases not matched to a gene: 9.

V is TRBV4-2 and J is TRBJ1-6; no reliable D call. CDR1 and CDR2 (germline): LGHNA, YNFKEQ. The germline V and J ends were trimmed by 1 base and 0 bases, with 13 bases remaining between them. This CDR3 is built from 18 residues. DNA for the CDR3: TGTGCCAGCAGCCAAGCTTCGCGTGGGAGCTCCTATAATTCACCCCTCCACTTT. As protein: CASSQASRGSSYNSPLHF.

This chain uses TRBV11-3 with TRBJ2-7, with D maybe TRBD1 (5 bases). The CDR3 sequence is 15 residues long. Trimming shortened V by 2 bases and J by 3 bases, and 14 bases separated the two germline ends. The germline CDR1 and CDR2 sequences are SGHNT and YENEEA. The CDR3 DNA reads TGTGCCAGCAGCTTAAGAACAGGCCCAATCTACGAGCAGTACTTC. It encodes CASSLRTGPIYEQYF.

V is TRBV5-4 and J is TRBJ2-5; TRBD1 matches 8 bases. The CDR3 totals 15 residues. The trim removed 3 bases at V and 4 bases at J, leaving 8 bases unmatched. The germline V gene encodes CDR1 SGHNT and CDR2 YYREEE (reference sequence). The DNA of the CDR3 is TGTGCCAGCAGCTCCCGACAGGGGATGGGAGAGACCCAGTACTTC. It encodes CASSSRQGMGETQYF.

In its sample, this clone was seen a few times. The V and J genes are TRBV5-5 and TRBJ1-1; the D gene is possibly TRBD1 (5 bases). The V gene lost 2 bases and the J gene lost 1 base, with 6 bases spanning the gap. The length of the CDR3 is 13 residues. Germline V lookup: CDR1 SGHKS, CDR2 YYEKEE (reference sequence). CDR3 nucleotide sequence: TGTGCCAGCAGCTTCGGGGGGAACACTGAAGCTTTCTTT. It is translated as CASSFGGNTEAFF.